The sequence of this T cell receptor beta chain was determined in a study of cytomegalovirus exposure and HLA in healthy donors (dated 2017 in TCRdb). About the study as a whole: An earlier analysis of approximately 550 of the donors reported 250 to 350 Gb of sequence data and 100 million to 140 million unique TCR beta sequences from roughly 180 million T cells. The number of donors typed differed by locus, with 629-630 for A, B, C, DRB1 and DQB1, roughly 520 for DQA1, under 610 for DPA1, and around 430 for DPB1. In addition to the first cohort of about 650 subjects, a separate validation cohort of 120 different subjects was used. Both class I and class II loci were covered by HLA typing, at four-digit resolution. An early release covering about 600 HLA-typed donors comprised 300 to 350 gigabases of sequencing data and around 86 million unique TCR sequences. In an earlier analysis of over 550 of the donors, high-throughput TCR beta sequencing was used to judge whether each TCR beta V gene segment behaved as functional or pseudogenic. Rather than using new phenotypic data, the later analysis identified candidate immune exposures from TCR beta sequences and from how often those sequences occurred across donors. Using immunosequencing, the study profiled T cell repertoires from some 670 subjects and related those repertoires to cytomegalovirus serostatus. Roughly 5 DR-DQ haplotypes were handled as single units for association and clustering, since linkage in the cohort was strong. Donor age, sex, ethnicity and CMV serostatus were compiled alongside the repertoire data. Of the 300 to 500 genotyped donors, 75% to 85% were placed in the genetic ancestry cluster associated with self-reported Caucasian donors. High-throughput TCR immunosequencing, statistical association of individual TCRs with disease status, and machine learning were combined to predict cytomegalovirus infection status. Genome-wide SNP genotypes for about 55% of the roughly 670 donors were used in a later genetic analysis, which treated that subset as a discovery cohort. To study patterns of TCR occurrence, a later analysis re-analyzed previously published TCR beta repertoires from 550 to 800 donors and added high-resolution HLA genotyping. The study aimed to test whether signatures of past pathogen exposure could be identified by cataloging public T cell receptors. Every repertoire in the discovery cohort had been generated on one and the same sequencing platform. On average, over 200,000 unique TCR beta nucleotide sequences were sequenced per donor among 398 genotyped donors of the cohort, with approximately 18% of those sequences being non-productive. Here is what the overall study found, with its caveats: Because HLA typing was missing for some donors at each locus, association tests included only the typed subset. An association between a missense DCLRE1C variant and V-gene and J-gene trimming of TCR beta chains was found in a later genetic analysis and replicated in an independent cohort. An earlier analysis of approximately 540 of the donors showed that most TCR beta V segments appeared in productive rearrangements either about 87% or about 30% of the time, which broadly matched IMGT annotations. Most TCR sequences were observed very rarely across donors, whereas some public TCRs were present in many individuals. A further reported finding was that TCR beta sequences accurately predicted the HLA-A and HLA-B alleles for most subjects in the first cohort. In a later analysis, around 17,000 TCR beta sequences were associated with specific HLA alleles at a false discovery rate of 0.05. In a later analysis, most CMV-associated TCR beta chains were found to appear HLA-restricted, with HLA associations seemingly driven largely by CMV exposure. A few of the identified cytomegalovirus-associated TCR beta chains were confirmed in vitro to be specific for cytomegalovirus antigens. A cluster of highly shared sequence variants was judged likely to be a technical artifact of the sequencing pipeline. The cohort was sequenced for TCR beta chains only, and without alpha or paired-chain data the features that could be detected were limited. When HLA alleles, especially DR and DQ, strongly co-occurred, TCR associations were difficult to assign to individual alleles. The study listed 164 TCR beta chains as associated with cytomegalovirus. For the cohort, immune exposure information was limited to CMV serostatus. In a later genetic analysis, fewer N-insertions in productive TCRs were reported among donors in an Asian-associated ancestry cluster than the roughly 700-donor mean. A later analysis reported that several top co-occurrence clusters appeared linked to parvovirus B19, influenza, CMV and Epstein-Barr virus. Roughly 15 rarely observed V segments, including chromosome 9 orphons, were excluded from the earlier analysis of 550 to 700 of the donors because counts were too low. In a later analysis, HLA-associated TCR beta chains were found to be more clonally expanded and to have lower generation probabilities than equally common non-associated chains. The 87-base-pair reads could not distinguish some IMGT-functional V segments, including TRBV6-2 and TRBV6-3, so those segments were excluded. Sequencing depth was assumed to be roughly uniform across donors in the presence/absence analyses, though that assumption may not hold. The authors suggested that the approach could potentially be extended to other disease states and immunological phenotypes. In both the original and validation cohorts, the classifier was reported to diagnose cytomegalovirus status with high specificity and sensitivity. Correlated functional status among segregating V segments might be attributable to linkage disequilibrium, but an unknown experimental factor could not be ruled out. A later analysis found that TCR association rates varied across HLA loci, with DRB1 alleles showing the most associated TCRs and HLA-C alleles the fewest.

The CDR3, cysteine through phenylalanine, is 13 amino acids long. Only the CDR3 DNA stays, 39 bases, in frame from base 1. Via the germline V gene, CDR1 is SGHRS and CDR2 YFSETQ. Trimmed from V: 3 bases; trimmed from J: 10 bases; junction bases lacking a gene match: 6. The protocol used for the library was the immunoSEQ multiplex PCR assay. For the multiplex PCR, a mixture combining 60 forward primers for TCR Vbeta segments and 13 reverse primers for TCR Jbeta segments was used. The CDR3 region of rearranged TCR beta genes was amplified from genomic DNA with a multiplex PCR assay. The Illumina HiSeq System was used to sequence the amplified TCR beta libraries as 87-base-pair reads. The study's processing was this. A later analysis counted 65 million to 90 million unique TCR beta chains across the 640 or so repertoires, and 10 million to 11 million of these chains were shared by at least two donors. To remove PCR and sequencing errors, raw reads were error-corrected and collapsed into unique sequences using a nearest-neighbor algorithm that merged closely related sequences. CDR3 sequences were aligned to IMGT reference sequences to assign V, D and J gene segments. For a sequence to be retained, a match of at least six nucleotides was required to both a V gene segment and a J gene segment. A rearrangement was called productive if the CDR3 had no stop codons and remained in frame with V and J, and every other rearrangement was called non-productive. CDR3 was defined by IMGT convention, running from the second conserved V-encoded cysteine to the conserved J-encoded phenylalanine. Sequences without an unambiguous match to a single V gene segment were excluded from the earlier analysis of about 640 of the donors. In an earlier analysis of about 590 of the donors, a V segment was called functional when productive rearrangements were above 56.7%, and segregating when the standard deviation between donors exceeded 5%. To diagnose cytomegalovirus status from the catalog of TCR beta chain sequences, a statistical classification framework was built. A later analysis assigned V and J genes by comparing TCR nucleotide sequences with IMGT/GENE-DB human TR gene sequences. The TCRdist pipeline was used in a later analysis to assign CDR3 sequences and most-parsimonious VDJ recombination scenarios. In a later analysis, each TCR beta chain was defined by its CDR3 amino acid sequence together with its V-gene family, and reads without a unique V-gene family were excluded. To address suspected cross-contamination and a sequencing artifact, a later analysis removed a few hundred highly shared, low-generation-probability nucleotide sequences. In a later analysis, a clonal expansion index was calculated for each public chain from normalized within-repertoire ranks of inferred template counts. In a later analysis, generation probabilities were computed with a VDJ recombination model fitted to out-of-frame rearrangements, and the resulting probabilities were checked against IGoR. Hypergeometric tests were used in a later analysis to score TCR-TCR, TCR-HLA and TCR-CMV co-occurrence, with a repertoire-size bias correction applied to the TCR pairs. A later analysis estimated false discovery rates by permuting HLA or CMV assignments 20 times. In a later analysis, co-occurring TCRs were grouped using DBSCAN, with TCRdist sequence similarity added in when clustering inside HLA-allele-positive subsets. For co-occurrence clustering, repertoires with fewer than 30,000 or more than 120,000 public chains were excluded, along with roughly 5 repertoires with anomalous nucleotide sharing. This immuneACCESS table, as held by TCRdb, lists in-frame sequences with V and J called but not all clones. Of the missing ones, under half trace to an unresolved V gene in checked studies; the others have no known cause. That table furnishes V, J and clone size, whereas the DNA furnished D and trimming. In all, the sample holds approximately 97,000 clones, and 65% to 90% of those were seen once. The ten largest clones represent 4.2% of the sample.

The cohort comprised around 690 healthy bone marrow donors. At the time of sampling, every cohort member was nominally healthy, though immune exposures that went unrecorded were likely present. The donor was CMV seropositive and was included in the group of 300 or so seropositive cohort members. A peripheral blood sample was collected from each donor, and TCR beta sequencing was performed on peripheral blood mononuclear cells. Genomic DNA extraction from the blood cell samples was performed with the Qiagen DNeasy Blood Extraction Kit. As concerns this clone: Its antigen is unknown. Base qualities are not provided; no much larger clone lies one nucleotide away.

The sequence came from a woman in her 70s in good health and CMV-seropositive. What was sequenced was PBMCs. The rearranged chain carries TRBV5-1 and TRBJ2-1; TRBD1 lines up with 8 middle nucleotides. The DNA sequence reads TGCGCCAGCAGCTCGGACAGGGTCAAGGAGCAGTTCTTC. Its product reads: CASSSDRVKEQFF.